This is a list of T cell receptor beta chains from one sample in a study of blood T cell repertoires in COVID-19. TCRdb keeps only in-frame clones here, not all; method: immunoSEQ multiplex PCR. The sample carries 200,000 to 250,000 clones, around 90% recorded once. Source material: peripheral blood. These receptor sequences come from a young woman who had recovered from COVID-19. Both conserved end residues are part of each CDR3. The D gene is left open where the match is weak. Where a row states a size, it is once, few, many or the class of an expanded clone; other rows omit it.

size: NA; D: TRBD1; J: TRBJ1-5; V: TRBV6-2/TRBV6-3; DNA: TGTGCCAGCAGTTACTCGGGGACAGGACGCAATCAGCCCCAGCATTTT; CDR3: CASSYSGTGRNQPQHF
size: NA; D: NA; J: TRBJ1-5; V: TRBV5-4; DNA: TGTGCCAGCAGCCGAGGGTGGAATCAGCCCCAGCATTTT; CDR3: CASSRGWNQPQHF
size: NA; D: NA; J: TRBJ2-2; V: TRBV7-2; DNA: TGTGCCAGCAGCTTATGGCTTATGGCGGGGTCAGACACCGGGGAGCTGTTTTTT; CDR3: CASSLWLMAGSDTGELFF
size: NA; D: TRBD1; J: TRBJ1-1; V: TRBV27; DNA: TGTGCCAGCAGGCGGGACAGGGTGAACACTGAAGCTTTCTTT; CDR3: CASRRDRVNTEAFF
size: NA; D: NA; J: TRBJ1-1; V: TRBV11-3; DNA: NA; CDR3: CASSFGAGSVTFF
size: NA; D: TRBD2; J: TRBJ2-7; V: TRBV29-1; DNA: TGCAGCGGGGGCAGCGGGAGCTCCTACGAGCAGTACTTC; CDR3: CSGGSGSSYEQYF
size: few; D: NA; J: TRBJ1-5; V: TRBV19; DNA: TGTGCCAGTAGTATGGTGACAGCTCTTAATCAGCCCCAGCATTTT; CDR3: CASSMVTALNQPQHF
size: NA; D: NA; J: TRBJ2-3; V: TRBV30; DNA: TGTGCCTGGAGTGTGGCAGCAGATACGCAGTATTTT; CDR3: CAWSVAADTQYF
size: NA; D: NA; J: TRBJ2-7; V: TRBV4-2; DNA: TGTGCCAGCAGCCAAGGAACATCCAGCTCCTACGAGCAGTACTTC; CDR3: CASSQGTSSSYEQYF
size: NA; D: TRBD1; J: TRBJ1-5; V: TRBV2; DNA: TGTGCCAGCAGTGAAGCGGGGACAGGGGCGATAAATCAGCCCCAGCATTTT; CDR3: CASSEAGTGAINQPQHF
size: NA; D: NA; J: TRBJ1-1; V: TRBV7-3; DNA: TGTGCCAGCAGCTTCGGCGGGTTGAACACTGAAGCTTTCTTT; CDR3: CASSFGGLNTEAFF
size: once; D: TRBD2; J: TRBJ2-1; V: TRBV29-1; DNA: TGCAGCGTTGAAGGAACTAGCGGGGGCTGGAGGTACAATGAGCAGTTCTTC; CDR3: CSVEGTSGGWRYNEQFF
size: NA; D: NA; J: TRBJ1-3; V: TRBV14; DNA: TGTGCCAGCAGCCCCATGGGGGACACGAGATCTGGAAACACCATATATTTT; CDR3: CASSPMGDTRSGNTIYF
size: NA; D: NA; J: TRBJ2-7; V: TRBV7-2; DNA: TGTGCCAGCAGCCGACACGGCTACGAGCAGTACTTC; CDR3: CASSRHGYEQYF
size: NA; D: NA; J: TRBJ2-1; V: TRBV25-1; DNA: TGTGCCAGCAGTGCGGGTTACAATGAGCAGTTCTTC; CDR3: CASSAGYNEQFF
size: NA; D: NA; J: TRBJ1-5; V: TRBV4-1; DNA: TGCGCCAGCAGCCTCCGGACAAACGATAATCAGCCCCAGCATTTT; CDR3: CASSLRTNDNQPQHF
size: NA; D: TRBD2; J: TRBJ2-1; V: TRBV27; DNA: TGTGCCAGCAGTTTGTGGACTAGCGAAACCTACAATGAGCAGTTCTTC; CDR3: CASSLWTSETYNEQFF
size: NA; D: NA; J: TRBJ1-1; V: TRBV9; DNA: TGTGCCAGCAGCGTAGAGGCAGGGCTGAACACTGAAGCTTTCTTT; CDR3: CASSVEAGLNTEAFF
size: NA; D: NA; J: TRBJ2-7; V: TRBV29-1; DNA: TGCAGCGTTGTCGGGGACACAAGCTACGAGCAGTACTTC; CDR3: CSVVGDTSYEQYF
size: NA; D: NA; J: TRBJ1-4; V: TRBV15; DNA: TGTGCCACCAGCAGTGGACAGTCCACTGAAAAACTGTTTTTT; CDR3: CATSSGQSTEKLFF
size: NA; D: TRBD2; J: TRBJ2-7; V: TRBV29-1; DNA: TGCAGCGTTGCGGGACTAGCGGCCTACGAGCAGTACTTC; CDR3: CSVAGLAAYEQYF
size: NA; D: TRBD1; J: TRBJ2-5; V: TRBV24-1; DNA: TGTGCCACCAGTGACCCGACAGGGGGACGCCAGTACTTC; CDR3: CATSDPTGGRQYF
size: NA; D: TRBD1; J: TRBJ1-1; V: TRBV2; DNA: TGTGCCAGCAGGGACGGGGACAGAACAAACACTGAAGCTTTCTTT; CDR3: CASRDGDRTNTEAFF
size: NA; D: NA; J: TRBJ2-3; V: TRBV12-5; DNA: TGTGCTAGTGGTTTGTGGCAGGGTGGAGATACGCAGTATTTT; CDR3: CASGLWQGGDTQYF
size: NA; D: NA; J: TRBJ1-4; V: TRBV20-1; DNA: TGCAGTGCTCCAACAGGGGAAAAACTGTTTTTT; CDR3: CSAPTGEKLFF
size: once; D: NA; J: TRBJ2-1; V: TRBV13; DNA: TGTGCCAGCAGCTTATATCAGCGAATCAATGAGCAGTTCTTC; CDR3: CASSLYQRINEQFF
size: NA; D: NA; J: TRBJ2-7; V: TRBV29-1; DNA: TGCAGCGTTGAATTCCCAACCTACGAGCAGTACTTC; CDR3: CSVEFPTYEQYF
size: once; D: NA; J: TRBJ1-4; V: TRBV6-2/TRBV6-3; DNA: TGTGCCAGCAGTTACGGAGGTGCAACTAATGAAAAACTGTTTTTT; CDR3: CASSYGGATNEKLFF
size: NA; D: NA; J: TRBJ1-1; V: TRBV9; DNA: TGTGCCAGCAGCCTACGGACAGAGCGCTCTGAAGCTTTCTTT; CDR3: CASSLRTERSEAFF
size: NA; D: NA; J: TRBJ1-6; V: TRBV18; DNA: TGTGCCAGCTCACCGTCCCTTTTTCAGATGTATAATTCACCCCTCCACTTT; CDR3: CASSPSLFQMYNSPLHF
size: NA; D: TRBD2; J: TRBJ2-7; V: TRBV7-7; DNA: TGTGCCAGCAGCCCCAACCTTGCTAGCGGCTTTGACTCCTACGAGCAGTACTTC; CDR3: CASSPNLASGFDSYEQYF
size: NA; D: TRBD2; J: TRBJ2-1; V: TRBV14; DNA: TGTGCCAGCAGCCAAGTCGGGACTAGCGCCTACAATGAGCAGTTCTTC; CDR3: CASSQVGTSAYNEQFF
size: NA; D: TRBD1; J: TRBJ1-2; V: TRBV5-3; DNA: TGTGCCAGAAGCTTGGAGACAGGGGGCTATGGCTACACCTTC; CDR3: CARSLETGGYGYTF
size: NA; D: TRBD2; J: TRBJ2-7; V: TRBV4-3; DNA: TGCGCCAGCAGCCCGGCTGTAGCGGGAGGCTACGAGCAGTACTTC; CDR3: CASSPAVAGGYEQYF
size: NA; D: NA; J: TRBJ1-1; V: TRBV11-2; DNA: TGTGCCAGCAGCTTAGGGGGCAGGGGAGATGGGATGAACACTGAAGCTTTCTTT; CDR3: CASSLGGRGDGMNTEAFF
size: NA; D: NA; J: TRBJ2-7; V: TRBV4-3; DNA: TGCGCCAGCAGCCAAGATACAGGGGGGGACGAGCAGTACTTC; CDR3: CASSQDTGGDEQYF
size: once; D: NA; J: TRBJ1-1; V: TRBV19; DNA: TGTGCCAGTAGTCCCTGGGGAAGGCCAGGGGAGAACACTGAAGCTTTCTTT; CDR3: CASSPWGRPGENTEAFF
size: NA; D: TRBD1; J: TRBJ1-1; V: TRBV4-2; DNA: TGTGCCAGCAGCCCTTGGACAGGACTGAACACTGAAGCTTTCTTT; CDR3: CASSPWTGLNTEAFF
size: NA; D: NA; J: TRBJ2-7; V: TRBV24-1; DNA: TGTGCCACCAGTGACGCCCCACAGGGAAAACGCTACGAGCAGTACTTC; CDR3: CATSDAPQGKRYEQYF
size: NA; D: NA; J: TRBJ2-5; V: TRBV4-1; DNA: TGCGCCAGCAGCCAAGATCAAGAACGGGAGAGAATCCAAGAGACCCAGTACTTC; CDR3: CASSQDQERERIQETQYF
size: NA; D: TRBD1; J: TRBJ2-1; V: TRBV29-1; DNA: TGCAGCGTTGCCGGGACAGAGAGCTCCTACAATGAGCAGTTCTTC; CDR3: CSVAGTESSYNEQFF
size: NA; D: TRBD2; J: TRBJ2-7; V: TRBV13; DNA: TGTGCCAGCAGCTTAGGCCCCGTAGCGGGCCTCAGCCACGAGCAGTACTTC; CDR3: CASSLGPVAGLSHEQYF
size: once; D: NA; J: TRBJ1-2; V: TRBV28; DNA: TGTGCCAGCAGCATACAGAATAACTATGGCTACACCTTC; CDR3: CASSIQNNYGYTF
size: NA; D: NA; J: TRBJ2-5; V: TRBV11-2; DNA: TGTGCCAGCAGCTTATATGAGACCCAGTACTTC; CDR3: CASSLYETQYF
size: NA; D: NA; J: TRBJ2-1; V: TRBV5-6; DNA: TGTGCCAGCAGCTTCTGGGCCAATGAGCAGTTCTTC; CDR3: CASSFWANEQFF
size: NA; D: NA; J: TRBJ2-1; V: TRBV2; DNA: TGTGCCAGCAGTGAAGCCGGGGTCCAGAGCTCCTACAATGAGCAGTTCTTC; CDR3: CASSEAGVQSSYNEQFF
size: NA; D: TRBD1; J: TRBJ1-1; V: TRBV4-1; DNA: TGCGCCAGCAGCCCCGGGACAGGGGTGGGGACTGAAGCTTTCTTT; CDR3: CASSPGTGVGTEAFF
size: once; D: NA; J: TRBJ1-5; V: TRBV6-2/TRBV6-3; DNA: TGTGCCAGCAGTCGGGGGGTTCAGCCCCAGCATTTT; CDR3: CASSRGVQPQHF
size: NA; D: NA; J: TRBJ2-2; V: TRBV7-9; DNA: TGTGCCAGCAGCCCCAGCGCCTCGAACACCGGGGAGCTGTTTTTT; CDR3: CASSPSASNTGELFF